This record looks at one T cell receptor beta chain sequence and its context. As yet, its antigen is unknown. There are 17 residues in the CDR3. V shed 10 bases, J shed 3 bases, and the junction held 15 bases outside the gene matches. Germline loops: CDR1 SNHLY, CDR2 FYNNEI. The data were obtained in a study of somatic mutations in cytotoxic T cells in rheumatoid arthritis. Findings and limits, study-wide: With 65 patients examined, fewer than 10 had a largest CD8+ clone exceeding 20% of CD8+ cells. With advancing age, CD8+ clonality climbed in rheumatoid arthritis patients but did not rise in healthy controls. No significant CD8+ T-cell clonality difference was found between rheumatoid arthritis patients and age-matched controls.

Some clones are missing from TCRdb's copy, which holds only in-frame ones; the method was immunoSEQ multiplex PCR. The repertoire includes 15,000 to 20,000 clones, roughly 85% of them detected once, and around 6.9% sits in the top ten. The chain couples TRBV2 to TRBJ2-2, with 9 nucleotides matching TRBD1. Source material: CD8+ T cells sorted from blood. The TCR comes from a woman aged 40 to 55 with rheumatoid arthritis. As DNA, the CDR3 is TGTGCCACAAGGGCCTTTCGGACAGGGGCGGACACCGGGGAGCTGTTTTTT. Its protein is CATRAFRTGADTGELFF.